These 22 T cell receptor beta chains came from one sample sequenced in a study of blood T cell repertoires in COVID-19. Method: immunoSEQ multiplex PCR; TCRdb's copy keeps in-frame clones and lacks some. Seen here are 100,000 to 150,000 clones, 88% observed once, and the top ten hold about 9.4%. The sample was peripheral blood. Source of these receptors: a man over 45 with acute or convalescent COVID-19.

The rearrangement links TRBV27 to TRBJ1-2, with D maybe TRBD1 (5 bases). This CDR3 spans 14 amino acids. The germline V and J ends were trimmed by 0 bases and 11 bases, with 16 bases remaining between them. Germline CDR1 and CDR2: MNHEY and SMNVEV (reference sequence). The CDR3 spells CASSLSKGYGSYTF. The CDR3 DNA reads as TGTGCCAGCAGTTTATCAAAGGGGTACGGGTCTTACACCTTC.

The V gene is TRBV7-2, the J gene TRBJ2-1, with D possibly matching TRBD2 (5 bases). Germline V gene lookup returns CDR1 SGHTA and CDR2 FQGNSA. Trimming stripped 2 bases from V and 5 bases from J, with 7 bases between. The CDR3 has 13 amino acids. CDR3 nucleotide sequence: TGTGCCAGCAGCTTAACTAGAGACAATGAGCAGTTCTTC. Translating gives CASSLTRDNEQFF.

This chain connects TRBV27 to TRBJ2-3, with TRBD2 identical over 9 bases. J lost 3 bases, V lost 8 bases, and 6 bases had no gene match. Germline V lookup: CDR1 MNHEY, CDR2 SMNVEV (reference sequence). The CDR3 is 14 amino acids. CDR3 nucleotide sequence: TGTGCCAGCGGAGGACTAGCGCCTACAGATACGCAGTATTTT. Residues: CASGGLAPTDTQYF.

The chain is built from TRBV3-1 (or the pseudogene TRBV3-2) and TRBJ1-2; 7 bases map to TRBD1. Germline trimming cut 4 bases from V and 3 bases from J; bases unmatched to any gene: 5. Looked up from germline, CDR1 is LGHDT and CDR2 is YNNKEL (reference sequence). CDR3 length: 14 residues. The CDR3 reads CASSRLGQDYGYTF. DNA of the CDR3: TGTGCCAGCAGCCGGCTTGGACAGGACTATGGCTACACCTTC.

The J gene is TRBJ2-2, the V gene TRBV5-1; 8 positions agree with TRBD1. The germline V gene encodes CDR1 SGHRS and CDR2 YFSETQ. After removal of 7 bases from V and 7 bases from J, the junction contained 12 bases not matched to a gene. The CDR3 runs 15 residues. DNA of the CDR3: TGCGCCAGCCAGAGGGACCAGGGGGCAGTCGGGGAGCTGTTTTTT. The encoded protein is CASQRDQGAVGELFF.

The CDR3 DNA reads as TGTGCCTGGGGGGACAGGGGTGGCTACACCTTC. Its protein product is CAWGDRGGYTF. This chain joins TRBV30 and TRBJ1-2; 10 positions match TRBD1. This CDR3 is 11 amino acids long. Trimming removed 5 bases from V and 7 bases from J; junction bases left unmatched: 1. In germline, CDR1 is GTSNPN, CDR2 SVGIG (reference sequence).

This clone was picked up one time. The rearrangement joins TRBV4-1 to TRBJ1-5; D is uncertain. Germline V gene sequence: CDR1 MGHRA, CDR2 YSYEKL. The CDR3 sequence is 16 residues long. V lost 0 bases to trimming and J lost 3 bases, with 12 bases between them. The chain's CDR3 is CASSQDRTAYNQPQHF. In DNA, the CDR3 is TGCGCCAGCAGCCAAGATCGAACAGCCTACAATCAGCCCCAGCATTTT.

The chain carries TRBV19 and TRBJ1-5; weak D call: TRBD1 (6 bases). CDR3 length: 15 amino acids. CDR1 is LNHDA, CDR2 SQIVND, per germline (reference sequence). V was trimmed by 4 bases and J by 4 bases, leaving 14 bases between them. Here the CDR3 reads CASSSRGSTNQPQHF. CDR3 coding DNA: TGTGCCAGTAGTAGCAGGGGATCTACGAATCAGCCCCAGCATTTT.

The genes are TRBV2 and TRBJ1-1; D uncertain. Per germline, CDR1 SNHLY and CDR2 FYNNEI. V lost 3 bases and J lost 1, with 12 bases in between. The CDR3 spans 15 residues. The DNA of the CDR3 is TGTGCCAGCAGTGAGGTCGAAGGAGGGAACACTGAAGCTTTCTTT. This translates into CASSEVEGGNTEAFF.

In its sample, this clone was seen once. The chain couples TRBV12-3 or TRBV12-4 to TRBJ1-5; the D is unclear. V was shortened by 2 bases and J by 7 bases, with 9 bases between the two germline ends. The CDR3 extends over 13 amino acids. In nucleotides, the CDR3 is TGTGCCAGCAGTTTAAACAGTCAACAGCCCCAGCATTTT. It is translated as CASSLNSQQPQHF.

The chain uses TRBV4-2 and TRBJ1-3; D is unclear. V was pared by 0 bases and J by 0 bases, with 15 bases between. The germline V gene encodes CDR1 LGHNA and CDR2 YNFKEQ. This CDR3 has 18 amino acids. CDR3 nucleotides: TGTGCCAGCAGCCAAGATGACCGCAGCGCAATCTCTGGAAACACCATATATTTT. The encoded protein is CASSQDDRSAISGNTIYF.

The chain has TRBV5-1 and TRBJ2-2; TRBD1 is a possible D gene (6 bases). Deletions cut 6 bases from V and 5 bases from J, with 17 bases between. CDR1 and CDR2 from the germline V gene are SGHRS and YFSETQ. This CDR3 is built from 15 residues. The CDR3, as DNA: TGCGCCAGCACCCCCAGGGGCCCTGGGACCGGGGAGCTGTTTTTT. Protein: CASTPRGPGTGELFF.

This clone has only a few counts. As DNA, the CDR3 is TGTGCCATCAGAAGAGACAGCAATAGCAATCAGCCCCAGCATTTT. Its protein is CAIRRDSNSNQPQHF. This chain joins TRBV10-3 and TRBJ1-5; D is perhaps TRBD1 (5 bases). The V end was cut by 6 bases, the J end by 0 bases, with 12 bases between. The CDR3 has 15 residues. The germline CDR1 and CDR2 sequences are ENHRY and SYGVKD.

The chain has TRBV2 and TRBJ2-5; 8 bases map to TRBD2. V lost 11 bases to trimming and J lost 0 bases; unmatched junction nucleotides: 8. Per germline, CDR1 SNHLY and CDR2 FYNNEI. The CDR3 is 14 amino acids. The CDR3 region is CASESSGYQETQYF. CDR3 nucleotides: TGTGCCTCTGAGTCTAGCGGGTACCAAGAGACCCAGTACTTC.

This rearrangement joins TRBV2 to TRBJ2-2; weak D call: TRBD1 (6 bases). The CDR3 is 15 residues long. CDR1 is SNHLY and CDR2 is FYNNEI in the germline V gene. Deletions cut 5 bases from V and 0 bases from J, with 10 bases between. CDR3 amino acids: CASSKDRTNTGELFF. The CDR3, as DNA: TGTGCCAGCAGTAAGGACAGAACGAACACCGGGGAGCTGTTTTTT.

The V call is TRBV4-1, the J call TRBJ1-4; D uncertain. This CDR3 has 14 amino acids. CDR1 is MGHRA and CDR2 is YSYEKL in the germline V gene. Trimming took 5 bases from V and 4 from J, leaving 11 bases between them. CDR3 loop: CASSYTVINEKLFF. As DNA, the CDR3 is TGCGCCAGCAGCTACACAGTAATTAATGAAAAACTGTTTTTT.

The rearrangement links TRBV11-2 to TRBJ1-1, with unresolved D. V was clipped by 6 bases and J by 0 bases, with 8 bases between them. There are 13 residues in the CDR3. CDR1 is SGHAT, CDR2 FQNNGV, per germline. The DNA of the CDR3 is TGTGCCAGCAGTTCCCAGATGAACACTGAAGCTTTCTTT. Protein sequence: CASSSQMNTEAFF.

This chain uses TRBV5-4 with TRBJ2-7; 12 bases map to TRBD1. The germline V gene encodes CDR1 SGHNT and CDR2 YYREEE (reference sequence). The CDR3 has 15 residues. V was clipped by 2 bases and J by 7 bases; unmatched bases: 7. The CDR3 DNA sequence: TGTGCCAGCAGCTTTCCGGGACAGGGGGCGGTTGAGCAGTACTTC. Protein sequence: CASSFPGQGAVEQYF.

V and J are TRBV19 and TRBJ2-2; TRBD2 aligns across 10 bases. Trimming removed 3 bases from V and 5 bases from J; junction bases left unmatched: 9. The CDR3 sequence is 17 residues long. Germline CDR1 and CDR2: LNHDA and SQIVND (reference sequence). CDR3 region: CASSISLTSGVTGELFF. CDR3 bases: TGTGCCAGTAGTATTTCCTTAACTAGCGGGGTGACCGGGGAGCTGTTTTTT.

The chain has TRBV28 and TRBJ1-1; D unclear. Germline-derived CDR1 and CDR2 are MDHEN and SYDVKM. The CDR3 has 12 residues. V lost 4 bases to trimming and J lost 4 bases, with 7 bases between them. CDR3 nucleotide sequence: TGTGCCAGCAGTTCGTCTCTCACTGAAGCTTTCTTT. It codes for CASSSSLTEAFF.

J is TRBJ1-1 and V is TRBV15, with 7 bases identical to TRBD1. The CDR3 length is 14 residues. After removal of 5 bases from V and 4 bases from J, the junction contained 7 bases not matched to a gene. CDR1 is LNHNV and CDR2 is YYDKDF in the germline V gene (reference sequence). The CDR3 region is CATSGNRGSTEAFF. The CDR3, as DNA: TGTGCCACCAGCGGGAACAGGGGAAGCACTGAAGCTTTCTTT.

The chain has TRBV6-5 and TRBJ2-5, with 8 bases matching TRBD2. The CDR3 runs to 15 residues. The ends lost 8 bases at V and 4 bases at J; junction bases unmatched: 12. In germline, CDR1 is MNHEY, CDR2 SVGAGI. CDR3 in DNA: TGTGCCAGCCGGGTCGGGGGGGCTAGCGGAGAGACCCAGTACTTC. It yields the protein CASRVGGASGETQYF.